This entry describes one T cell receptor (beta chain). Its antigen is currently unknown. The PCR contained 60 Vbeta and 13 Jbeta primers. Repertoires were generated with immunoSEQ multiplex PCR, while TCRdb's copy carries only in-frame clones and drops some. Its clone listing holds about 41,000 clones. This record belongs to a study of cytomegalovirus exposure and HLA in healthy donors. Overall study findings and caveats: Specificity for CMV antigens was confirmed in vitro for a few of the CMV-associated chains. TCR beta V- and J-gene trimming, according to a later analysis, was linked to a missense DCLRE1C variant. The HLA-A and HLA-B alleles of most subjects were reportedly predicted accurately from TCR beta sequences.

The CDR3 is made up of 14 amino acids. Germline V gene lookup returns CDR1 MGHRA and CDR2 YSYEKL. With 3 bases removed from V and 3 bases from J, the gap between germline ends came to 12 bases. The clonotype was recovered from a man aged 25-40 years in good health and CMV-seronegative. The sequencing input was PBMCs. The chain recombines TRBV4-1 with TRBJ2-7, with a weak D call TRBD2 (6 bases). The CDR3 spells CASSHPGRGYEQYF. In DNA, the CDR3 is TGCGCCAGCAGCCACCCGGGGCGGGGCTACGAGCAGTACTTC.